Following are 2 T cell receptor beta chains from one sample sequenced in a study of shared clonotypes between healthy human individuals (dated by TCRdb to 2018 to 2021). Libraries were prepared through the immunoSEQ multiplex PCR assay. In TCRdb, the immuneACCESS table is reduced to in-frame sequences with V and J assigned. These tables do not hold every clone; where another copy was compared, an unresolved V gene accounts for under half, and the others remain unexplained. Counted in this sample were 2 million or so clones; 95% of them appeared once. Of the sample, approximately 0.13% falls within the top ten clones. Sequenced material: naive CD4+ T cells sorted from blood. Read against the paper, the sample's cell subset or site label means: CD45RA+ positively selected. The receptor source for this set is a man between 18 and 35 years old in good health.

The chain combines TRBV6-1 with TRBJ1-2; 7 bases are a match to TRBD1. CDR1 and CDR2 (germline): MNHNS, SASEGT. V was pared by 3 bases and J by 5 bases, with 6 bases of the junction left unmatched. The CDR3 runs to 14 residues. CDR3 in amino acids: CASSEYRGPYGYTF. CDR3 sequence (DNA): TGTGCCAGCAGTGAGTACAGGGGCCCATATGGCTACACCTTC.

The V gene is TRBV21-1, the J gene TRBJ2-7. TRBV21-1 is listed as a pseudogene. The CDR3 length is 13 residues. The CDR3 DNA follows: TGTGCCAGCAGCAAACTGATGGGCTACGAGCAGTACTTC. It translates to CASSKLMGYEQYF.